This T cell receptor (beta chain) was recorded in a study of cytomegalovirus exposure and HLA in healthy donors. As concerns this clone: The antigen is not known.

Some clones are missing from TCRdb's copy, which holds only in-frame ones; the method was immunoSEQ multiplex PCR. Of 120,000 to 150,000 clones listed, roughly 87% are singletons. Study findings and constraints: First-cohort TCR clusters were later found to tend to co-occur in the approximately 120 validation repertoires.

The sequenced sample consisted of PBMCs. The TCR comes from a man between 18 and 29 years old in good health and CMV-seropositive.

The DNA for the CDR3 is TGTGCCAGCAAGATGACAGGTGAATATGAAAACACCATATATTTT. This translates into CASKMTGEYENTIYF. The genes are TRBV2 and TRBJ1-3; tentative D call: TRBD1 (6 bases). The length of the CDR3 is 15 residues. The V end was cut by 7 bases, the J end by 6 bases, with 19 bases between. Germline V CDR1 and CDR2: SNHLY, FYNNEI.